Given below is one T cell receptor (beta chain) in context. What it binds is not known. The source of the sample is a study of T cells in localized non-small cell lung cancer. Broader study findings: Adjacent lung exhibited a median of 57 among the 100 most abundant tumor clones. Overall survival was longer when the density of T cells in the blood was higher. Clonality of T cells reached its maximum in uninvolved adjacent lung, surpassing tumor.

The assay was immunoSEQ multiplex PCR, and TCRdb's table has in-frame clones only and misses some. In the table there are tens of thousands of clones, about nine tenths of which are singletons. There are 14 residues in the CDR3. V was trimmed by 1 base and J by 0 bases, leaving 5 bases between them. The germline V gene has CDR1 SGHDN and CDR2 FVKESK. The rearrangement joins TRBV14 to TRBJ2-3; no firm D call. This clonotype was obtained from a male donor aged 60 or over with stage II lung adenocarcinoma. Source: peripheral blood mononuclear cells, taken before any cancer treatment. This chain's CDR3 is CASSQVGSTDTQYF. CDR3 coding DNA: TGTGCCAGCAGCCAAGTTGGGAGCACAGATACGCAGTATTTT.